The sequence of this TCR beta chain was determined in a study of T cell responses to AZD1222 COVID-19 vaccine. Study-wide points: Spike-specific TCRs gained breadth and depth after people received two AZD1222 doses. In all cases, repertoires were sampled only after the peak T cell response. It was only 6 or 7 AZD1222 recipients who were seropositive at baseline. The sample set comprised mostly white British donors with more females, and clonal diversity was possibly underestimated.

This CDR3 region has 19 residues. The V segment lost 2 bases and the J segment 1 base; nucleotides outside the gene matches: 11. Per the germline V gene, CDR1 is SGHKS and CDR2 is YYEKEE (reference sequence). Concerning this clone: Its antigen is unknown.

Sequencing was performed with immunoSEQ multiplex PCR; in TCRdb, only in-frame clones are kept and a portion is missing. The profile shows 150,000 to 200,000 clones, around 90% of them singletons. The rearrangement joins TRBV5-5 to TRBJ1-5, with TRBD1 identical over 11 bases. This clonotype was obtained from an adult who received the AZD1222 COVID-19 vaccine. Sequenced here: peripheral blood, sampled 28 days after the second AZD1222 dose. CDR3: CASSFIPGQGGVSNQPQHF. The CDR3 coding sequence is TGTGCCAGCAGCTTTATACCGGGACAGGGGGGGGTAAGCAATCAGCCCCAGCATTTT.